Listed below are T cell receptor beta chains from one sample, sequenced in a study of early T cells in non-severe SARS-CoV-2 infection. In TCRdb, the 5' RACE reads were re-called with MiXCR into one record per CDR3 protein. Among more than 50,000 distinct CDR3 sequences listed, just under 15% were seen once. Material: whole blood, obtained at baseline. All receptors derive from an adult who was a healthcare worker with PCR-confirmed SARS-CoV-2 infection or an uninfected control (not recorded which). Each CDR3 is given with its conserved first and last residue. The D gene is left open where the match is weak. Not every row has a clone size; where given, it reads once, few, many or a size class.

V gene	D gene	clone size	J gene	CDR3 protein	CDR3 DNA
TRBV5-1	-	few	TRBJ1-2	CASSLDSYYGYTF	TGCGCCAGCAGCTTGGACAGCTACTATGGCTACACCTTC
TRBV6-1	-	few	TRBJ2-7	CASMKDGSYEQYF	TGTGCCAGCATGAAAGACGGGTCCTACGAGCAGTACTTC
TRBV5-1	-	-	TRBJ1-2	CASSLGNLYGYTF	TGCGCCAGCAGCTTAGGGAATCTTTATGGCTACACCTTC
TRBV11-2	-	-	TRBJ1-6	CASSPRGGYGNYNSPLHF	TGTGCCAGCAGCCCCCGTGGGGGGTATGGCAACTATAATTCACCCCTCCACTTT
TRBV29-1	TRBD2	-	TRBJ2-2	CSGTQAGVGTGELFF	TGCAGCGGCACCCAAGCGGGAGTTGGGACCGGGGAGCTGTTTTTT
TRBV5-1	-	many	TRBJ2-2	CASSFSGNPGELFF	TGCGCCAGCAGCTTCTCAGGGAACCCCGGGGAGCTGTTTTTT
TRBV7-9	-	few	TRBJ1-2	CASSLDGTNYGYTF	TGTGCCAGCAGCTTAGACGGCACCAACTATGGCTACACCTTC
TRBV10-3	-	few	TRBJ2-6	CAIGSPSGANVLTF	TGTGCCATCGGTTCCCCCTCTGGGGCCAACGTCCTGACTTTC
TRBV27	-	-	TRBJ2-1	CASSLGPGPRNEQFF	TGTGCCAGCAGTCTGGGGCCGGGACCGAGGAATGAGCAGTTCTTC
TRBV28	-	few	TRBJ1-2	CASSPGGIEGYTF	TGTGCCAGCTCCCCCGGGGGCATCGAGGGCTACACCTTC
TRBV15	-	-	TRBJ2-2	CATSRAPEAELFF	TGTGCCACCAGCAGAGCCCCCGAGGCCGAGCTGTTTTTT
TRBV11-2	-	few	TRBJ2-2	CASSLTREHTGELFF	TGTGCCAGCAGCTTAACCCGGGAACACACCGGGGAGCTGTTTTTT
TRBV27	-	-	TRBJ2-7	CASRARETYEQYF	TGTGCCAGCAGGGCCCGGGAGACCTACGAGCAGTACTTC
TRBV11-2	TRBD2	-	TRBJ2-7	CASSLNRVAGDHEQYF	TGTGCCAGCAGCTTAAATCGCGTAGCGGGAGACCACGAGCAGTACTTC
TRBV11-2	TRBD1	many	TRBJ2-1	CASSLDRGRMGEQFF	TGTGCCAGCAGCCTCGACAGGGGGCGGATGGGTGAGCAGTTCTTC
TRBV12-3/TRBV12-4	-	-	TRBJ2-3	CASRSRGTDTQYF	TGTGCCAGCAGATCGCGGGGCACAGATACGCAGTATTTT
TRBV30	-	few	TRBJ1-2	CAWSVRGRSNYGYTF	TGTGCCTGGAGTGTACGAGGGCGATCTAACTATGGCTACACCTTC
TRBV5-4	-	-	TRBJ1-3	CASSLQDPGNTIYF	TGTGCCAGCAGCTTACAGGACCCCGGAAACACCATATATTTT
TRBV6-6	-	-	TRBJ2-5	CASSYYPGAEAGKTQYF	TGTGCCAGCAGTTACTACCCAGGGGCCGAAGCGGGAAAGACCCAGTACTTC
TRBV28	-	many	TRBJ2-1	CASSFLVGRSSYNEQFF	TGTGCCAGCAGTTTTCTCGTTGGGCGAAGCTCCTACAATGAGCAGTTCTTC
TRBV5-1	-	many	TRBJ2-2	CASSSRETGELFF	TGCGCCAGCAGCTCCAGGGAAACCGGGGAGCTGTTTTTT
TRBV20-1	TRBD2	many	TRBJ2-7	CSATRLAGYEQYF	TGCAGTGCGACAAGACTAGCGGGCTACGAGCAGTACTTC
TRBV6-5	TRBD1	-	TRBJ1-1	CASSLTGTVNTEAFF	TGTGCCAGCAGCCTCACCGGGACAGTGAACACTGAAGCTTTCTTT
TRBV12-3/TRBV12-4	TRBD2	-	TRBJ2-1	CASSLRGRGRGVEQFF	TGTGCCAGCAGTTTAAGGGGGCGCGGGAGGGGCGTTGAGCAGTTCTTC
TRBV6-6	-	few	TRBJ2-7	CASNNDRAGEQYF	TGTGCCAGCAACAACGACAGGGCGGGGGAGCAGTACTTC
TRBV4-1	-	few	TRBJ2-7	CASSYRDGPYEQYF	TGCGCCAGCAGCTATAGGGACGGACCCTACGAGCAGTACTTC
TRBV27	-	-	TRBJ1-2	CASFWGVLEDYGYTF	TGTGCCAGCTTCTGGGGGGTCCTTGAGGACTATGGCTACACCTTC
TRBV20-1	TRBD2	-	TRBJ2-1	CSARYESGGYNEQFF	TGCAGTGCTAGATATGAAAGCGGGGGGTACAATGAGCAGTTCTTC
TRBV7-9	-	few	TRBJ2-1	CASSLFSQSPNEQFF	TGTGCCAGCAGCTTATTCTCCCAGAGCCCCAATGAGCAGTTCTTC
TRBV28	-	-	TRBJ2-7	CASSLGPGSSYEQYF	TGTGCCAGCAGTTTAGGTCCAGGGAGCTCCTACGAGCAGTACTTC
TRBV30	-	-	TRBJ1-2	CAWSSRVYGYTF	TGTGCCTGGAGTAGTAGGGTCTATGGCTACACCTTC
TRBV28	TRBD2	-	TRBJ2-7	CASVTYKRGRKSLPDPYQQYF	TGTGCCAGCGTCACATATAAGCGGGGGAGAAAATCCTTACCGGACCCTTACCAGCAGTACTTC
TRBV10-3	-	-	TRBJ2-6	CAISASSGANVLTF	TGTGCCATCAGTGCATCTTCTGGGGCCAACGTCCTGACTTTC
TRBV5-1	TRBD1	few	TRBJ1-4	CASSRGTGGNEKLFF	TGCGCCAGCAGCCGCGGGACAGGGGGCAACGAAAAACTGTTTTTT
TRBV7-9	-	few	TRBJ1-1	CASSLADAEAFF	TGTGCCAGCAGCTTAGCAGATGCTGAAGCTTTCTTT
TRBV12-3/TRBV12-4	-	many	TRBJ1-3	CASSLAPNLYGNTIYF	TGTGCCAGCAGTTTAGCTCCTAACCTCTATGGAAACACCATATATTTT
TRBV29-1	-	many	TRBJ2-3	CSSTGQRGTDTQYF	TGCAGCAGCACGGGACAGCGGGGCACAGATACGCAGTATTTT